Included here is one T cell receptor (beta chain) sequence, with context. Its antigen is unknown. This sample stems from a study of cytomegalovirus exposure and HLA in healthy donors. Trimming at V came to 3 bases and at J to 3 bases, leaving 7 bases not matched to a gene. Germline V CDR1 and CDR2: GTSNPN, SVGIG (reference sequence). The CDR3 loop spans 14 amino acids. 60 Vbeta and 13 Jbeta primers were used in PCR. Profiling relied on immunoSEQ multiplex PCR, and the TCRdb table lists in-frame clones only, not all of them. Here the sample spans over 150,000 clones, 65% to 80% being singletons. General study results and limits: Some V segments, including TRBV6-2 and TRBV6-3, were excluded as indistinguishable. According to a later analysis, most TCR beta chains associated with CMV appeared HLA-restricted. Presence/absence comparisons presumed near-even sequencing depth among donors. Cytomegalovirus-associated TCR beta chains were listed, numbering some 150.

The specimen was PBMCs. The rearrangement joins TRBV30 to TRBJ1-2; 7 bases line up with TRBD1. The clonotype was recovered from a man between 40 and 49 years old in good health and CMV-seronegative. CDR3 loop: CAWRETGAYYGYTF. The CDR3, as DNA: TGTGCCTGGAGGGAAACAGGGGCATACTATGGCTACACCTTC.